A single sample is the source of the 20 T cell receptor beta chains below, sequenced in a study of beta chain features in type 1 diabetes. TCRB transcripts that were expressed got sequenced, as all of the isolated RNA had been reverse transcribed. Only in-frame clones appear in the TCRdb table, and some are missing; sequencing was by immunoSEQ multiplex PCR. The sample includes roughly 330,000 clones, roughly 11% of them seen just once. The sample taken for sequencing was naive CD4+ T cells from blood. All receptors derive from a woman aged 25 to 39 in good health.

The J gene is TRBJ1-2, the V gene TRBV11-2; TRBD1 matches 11 bases. CDR1 is SGHAT, CDR2 FQNNGV, per germline. This CDR3 contains 14 residues. The V and J ends lost 5 bases and 7 bases, in that order; junction bases with no gene match: 6. CDR3 sequence (DNA): TGTGCCAGCAGCCAGGACAGGGGGCGAGGTGGCTACACCTTC. Amino acids: CASSQDRGRGGYTF.

J is TRBJ2-5 and V is TRBV11-2; 7 nucleotides align to TRBD1. V lost 3 bases, J lost 2 bases, and 3 bases stayed unmatched. Germline CDR1 reads SGHAT; CDR2 reads FQNNGV. This CDR3 is built from 14 residues. The CDR3 is CASSFPGQQETQYF. The CDR3 region has the DNA TGTGCCAGCAGCTTTCCGGGACAGCAAGAGACCCAGTACTTC.

This chain uses TRBV7-9 with TRBJ2-7, with TRBD1 as a possible D gene (6 bases). The CDR3 has 14 residues. Trimming removed 5 bases at V and 0 bases at J, with 11 bases between. Germline CDR1 reads SEHNR; CDR2 reads FQNEAQ (reference sequence). The CDR3 sequence: CASSTDRSSYEQYF. DNA for the CDR3: TGTGCCAGCAGCACAGACAGGAGCTCCTACGAGCAGTACTTC. The full variable domain, with the rest looked up from reference TRBV7-9 and TRBJ2-7, is DTGVSQNPRHKITKRGQNVTFRCDPISEHNRLYWYRQTLGQGPEFLTYFQNEAQLEKSRLLSDRFSAERPKGSFSTLEIQRTEQGDSAMYLCASSTDRSSYEQYFGPGTRLTVT.

The rearrangement joins TRBV7-3 to TRBJ2-1; TRBD1 might be the D (6 bases). The germline CDR1 and CDR2 sequences are SGHTA and FQGTGA. Trimming removed 8 bases from V and 0 bases from J, with 14 bases in between. The CDR3 is 15 residues long. CDR3: CASSQDRDSYNEQFF. For the CDR3, the DNA is TGTGCCAGCTCTCAGGACAGAGACTCCTACAATGAGCAGTTCTTC.

This clone was seen a handful of times. CDR3 DNA: TGTGCCACCAGCAGGGCGGGGGTATTCAATCAGCCCCAGCATTTT. This sequence encodes CATSRAGVFNQPQHF. The chain employs TRBV15 and TRBJ1-5; possibly TRBD1 for D (5 bases). This CDR3 region has 15 residues. Germline assignment: CDR1 LNHNV and CDR2 YYDKDF (reference sequence). Trimming removed 3 bases from V and 3 bases from J, with 12 bases in between.

V is TRBV6-5 and J is TRBJ2-3; 8 nucleotides line up with TRBD2. Germline CDR1 reads MNHEY; CDR2 reads SVGAGI. Trimming took 7 bases from V and 3 from J; bases not matched to a gene: 9. This CDR3 comprises 15 residues. In nucleotides, the CDR3 is TGTGCCAGCACTTCAGCGGGAGTAGATACAGATACGCAGTATTTT. Its protein is CASTSAGVDTDTQYF.

This clone was recorded a few times. The genes are TRBV4-3 and TRBJ1-1; 7 nucleotides align to TRBD1. This CDR3 is built from 15 residues. With 0 bases clipped from V and 2 bases from J, the junction kept 3 bases outside the gene matches. Per the germline V gene, CDR1 is LGHNA and CDR2 is YSLEER. DNA for the CDR3: TGCGCCAGCAGCCAAGATCGGGACAGTAACACTGAAGCTTTCTTT. Its translation is CASSQDRDSNTEAFF.

This clone was detected only a few times. The chain uses TRBV6-7 and TRBJ2-1; the match to TRBD1 covers 10 bases. TRBV6-7 is reported as an ORF; its role is uncertain. This CDR3 spans 15 amino acids. The V and J ends lost 2 bases and 3 bases, in that order; junction bases with no gene match: 1. The CDR3 nucleotides are TGTGCCAGCAGTTACAGGGACAGGGGCTACAATGAGCAGTTCTTC. Translating it yields CASSYRDRGYNEQFF.

The chain is built from TRBV4-2 and TRBJ2-7; TRBD1 might be the D (6 bases). Germline V gene lookup returns CDR1 LGHNA and CDR2 YNFKEQ. The CDR3 runs to 16 residues. The V and J ends lost 3 bases and 5 bases respectively, with 20 bases between them. Written as DNA, the CDR3 is TGTGCCAGCAGCCAGGAAACAGGGTGGAGTGGTGACGAGCAGTACTTC. Protein product: CASSQETGWSGDEQYF.

This clone was seen repeatedly, ten times or more. The chain joins TRBV4-3 to TRBJ2-7, with D unclear. The CDR3 totals 12 residues. Germline V gene lookup returns CDR1 LGHNA and CDR2 YSLEER. V lost 0 bases to trimming and J lost 6 bases, with 6 bases between them. CDR3 amino acids: CASSQDSGEQYF. As DNA, the CDR3 is TGCGCCAGCAGCCAAGACTCCGGCGAGCAGTACTTC.

V is TRBV9 and J is TRBJ1-1; the D gene is possibly TRBD1 (5 bases). The CDR3 has 15 amino acids. Germline V gene lookup returns CDR1 SGDLS and CDR2 YYNGEE. Deletions cut 1 base from V and 4 bases from J, with 14 bases between. The CDR3 DNA reads TGTGCCAGCAGCGTACTTGGGCAGGGAGGCACTGAAGCTTTCTTT. Its translation: CASSVLGQGGTEAFF.

The table lists this clone with a few counts. The V and J genes are TRBV30 and TRBJ2-3; TRBD2 might be the D (6 bases). Trimming shortened V by 7 bases and J by 0 bases, and 26 bases separated the two germline ends. The V gene's germline CDR1 is GTSNPN and CDR2 SVGIG (reference sequence). The length of the CDR3 is 18 residues. The CDR3 coding sequence is TGTGCCTCCTTCACTCCGGGGGTACGTTTTCCCAGCACAGATACGCAGTATTTT. This codes for CASFTPGVRFPSTDTQYF.

The chain joins TRBV28 to TRBJ2-2; unclear D gene. The V gene's germline CDR1 is MDHEN and CDR2 SYDVKM. CDR3 length: 12 amino acids. Trimming pared 7 bases from V and 1 base from J, leaving 4 bases between. The CDR3 sequence: CASTGNTGELFF. The CDR3 DNA sequence: TGTGCCAGCACAGGGAACACCGGGGAGCTGTTTTTT.

This clone was observed a few times. The V gene is TRBV15, the J gene TRBJ2-7, with 7 positions matching TRBD1. V shed 1 base and J 5 bases; nucleotides not matched to a gene: 2. CDR3 size: 13 residues. CDR1 and CDR2 from the germline V gene are LNHNV and YYDKDF (reference sequence). The CDR3 DNA reads as TGTGCCACCAGCAGAGGACAGGGCAACGAGCAGTACTTC. Translated: CATSRGQGNEQYF.

This clone was observed a handful of times. The DNA for the CDR3 is TGTGCCAGCAGCCCGACGTCGGGGTCTTGGGGGCCCCAGCATTTT. It encodes CASSPTSGSWGPQHF. The chain links TRBV7-2 to TRBJ1-5; no clear D gene. With 5 bases removed from V and 9 bases from J, the gap between germline ends came to 20 bases. Germline loops: CDR1 SGHTA, CDR2 FQGNSA. This CDR3 has 15 amino acids. The full variable domain, completed using reference TRBV7-2 and TRBJ1-5, is GAGVSQSPSNKVTEKGKDVELRCDPISGHTALYWYRQSLGQGLEFLIYFQGNSAPDKSGLPSDRFSAERTGGSVSTLTIQRTQQEDSAVYLCASSPTSGSWGPQHFGDGTRLSIL.

This clone was seen only a few times. Other nucleotide sequences in the sample specify the same CDR3. The CDR3 spells CSARAEETQYF. The CDR3 nucleotides read TGCAGTGCTAGGGCGGAGGAGACCCAGTACTTC. The chain carries TRBV20-1 and TRBJ2-5; no definite D call. The CDR3 is made up of 11 amino acids. Germline-derived CDR1 and CDR2 are DFQATT and SNEGSKA (reference sequence). Trimming cost V 3 bases and J 5 bases, with 7 bases left between them.

This clone was recorded a few times. V is TRBV15 and J is TRBJ2-7; 10 bases are shared with TRBD1. The trim removed 1 base at V and 7 bases at J, leaving 10 bases unmatched. This CDR3 spans 16 amino acids. Germline V lookup: CDR1 LNHNV, CDR2 YYDKDF (reference sequence). CDR3 bases: TGTGCCACCAGCAGAGTCGGCGGGACAGGGGTGGGAGAGCAGTACTTC. Its protein product is CATSRVGGTGVGEQYF.

J is TRBJ1-4 and V is TRBV6-1; tentative D call: TRBD1 (5 bases). Germline CDR1 reads MNHNS; CDR2 reads SASEGT. The CDR3 sequence is 15 residues long. The V gene lost 7 bases and the J gene lost 0 bases, with 12 bases spanning the gap. In DNA, the CDR3 is TGTGCCAGCACTGCCCTAGGGGCAACTAATGAAAAACTGTTTTTT. Translated: CASTALGATNEKLFF.

As regards this clone: Other nucleotide sequences from this sample produce the same CDR3. Here the CDR3 DNA reads TGTGCCTGGAGTGTAGCGGGGGAAAAACTGTTTTTT. Its protein is CAWSVAGEKLFF. The chain has TRBV30 and TRBJ1-4; no definite D call. CDR1 is GTSNPN, CDR2 SVGIG, per germline (reference sequence). V was trimmed by 0 bases and J by 8 bases, leaving 7 bases between them. There are 12 residues in the CDR3.

This clone has only a few counts. J is TRBJ2-1 and V is TRBV9, with TRBD2 matching over 9 bases. The V gene's germline CDR1 is SGDLS and CDR2 YYNGEE. V trimming: 4 bases; J trimming: 1 base; junction bases outside the gene matches: 3. CDR3 length: 15 residues. The CDR3 DNA reads TGTGCCAGCAGCACCCTAGCGGGGTCCTACAATGAGCAGTTCTTC. It encodes CASSTLAGSYNEQFF.